The clone carrying this T cell receptor beta chain appeared a few times. What it binds is unknown. This may be a read error: a much more frequent sequence differs by one nucleotide. V was pared by 4 bases and J by 4 bases, with 5 bases of the junction left unmatched. The germline V gene encodes CDR1 SNHLY and CDR2 FYNNEI. The CDR3 contains 14 residues. The source of the sample is a study of T cells in Graves' hyperthyroidism and ophthalmopathy. Regarding the study as a whole: Blood shared most expanded thyroid clonotypes above 0.001.

Researchers amplified the TCR beta CDR3 regions from RNA transcripts. When the TCR CDR3 underwent first-round RT-PCR, the HTBI primer set was used. TCRdb redid the calling of the multiplex PCR reads with MiXCR, one entry per CDR3 protein. This repertoire shows around 690,000 distinct CDR3 sequences, roughly a sixth found once; its top ten account for roughly a sixth. This sequence originates from a man aged 50-60 years with Graves' hyperthyroidism. Specimen: blood. This chain uses TRBV2 with TRBJ1-1, with 8 bases that match TRBD1. CDR3 protein: CASSVRTGSTEAFF. CDR3 coding DNA: TGTGCCAGCAGTGTTCGGACAGGGAGCACTGAAGCTTTCTTT.